This T cell receptor beta chain derives from a study of shared clonotypes between healthy human individuals. About the research overall: Three CD4 naive, three CD4 memory, two CD8 naive and one CD8 memory plate were used per donor.

CDR3 length: 16 amino acids. With V trimmed by 6 bases and J by 0 bases, 5 bases remained unmatched. Germline CDR1 SNHLY, CDR2 FYNNEI. Clones were read by immunoSEQ multiplex PCR, and TCRdb kept only the in-frame ones, dropping some. This sample has about 2 million clones; 85% to 95% occur once, and the top ten carry 0.1% to 0.15%. The sample comprised naive CD4+ T cells sorted from blood. Indicated subset: CD45RA+ positively selected. The TCR originated in a man younger than 30 in good health. The V call is TRBV2, the J call TRBJ1-4; 9 positions match TRBD1. The CDR3, as DNA: TGTGCCAGCAGCAGGACAGGGGCTGCAACTAATGAAAAACTGTTTTTT. Its translation is CASSRTGAATNEKLFF.